The present entry profiles one T cell receptor beta chain with its context. This sample is part of a study of cytotoxic CD8 clonotypes in ibrutinib-treated CLL. The ends were cut back, 0 bases at V and 2 bases at J, with 16 bases in the middle. In germline, CDR1 is MDHEN, CDR2 SYDVKM. The CDR3 covers 17 residues. Sequencing was performed with immunoSEQ multiplex PCR; in TCRdb, only in-frame clones are kept and a portion is missing. This table has nearly 85,000 clones, 70% to 80% appearing once. The source was PBMCs, collected after 12 months of ibrutinib treatment. The genes are TRBV28 and TRBJ1-2; perhaps TRBD1 as D (6 bases). This sequence originates from a human donor with chronic lymphocytic leukemia. CDR3 residues: CASSLWGRDTRNYGYTF. In DNA, the CDR3 is TGTGCCAGCAGTTTATGGGGTCGGGACACCAGAAACTATGGCTACACCTTC.